This entry concerns a single TCR beta chain. V dropped 5 bases and J dropped 7 bases, with 15 bases sitting between them. The CDR3 loop spans 13 amino acids. This sample is part of a study of T cell responses to AZD1222 COVID-19 vaccine. The method was immunoSEQ multiplex PCR; TCRdb's version includes in-frame clones alone and lacks a portion of them. The table has about 120,000 clones, about 90% seen once. The V and J genes are TRBV12-3 or TRBV12-4 and TRBJ2-7; no clear D. The TCR sequence derives from an adult in good health. The starting material was peripheral blood, obtained on day 0 of AZD1222 vaccination. CDR3 amino acids: CASSIRLSDEQYF. CDR3 bases: TGTGCCAGCAGTATTAGGTTGTCGGATGAGCAGTACTTC.